The source of this T cell receptor (beta chain) is a study of blood T cell repertoires in COVID-19. The overall study: From T cells, B-cell-depleted T cells, or PBMCs came the material, which was cDNA or gDNA.

The V gene's germline CDR1 is LGHNA and CDR2 YSLEER. Trimming left V 1 base short and J 7 bases short, with 15 bases between. The CDR3 is made up of 15 amino acids. Sequenced by immunoSEQ multiplex PCR; TCRdb stores in-frame clones only, minus some. The sample consists of approximately 140,000 clones, roughly 80% of them appearing once. The sequencing sample was made of peripheral blood. This sequence was found in a woman older than 75 with acute or convalescent COVID-19. The chain employs TRBV4-3 and TRBJ2-3; possibly TRBD2 for D (6 bases). Written as DNA, the CDR3 is TGCGCCAGCAGCCAAGCGAGCGGGCAAAGTTATACGCAGTATTTT. This sequence encodes CASSQASGQSYTQYF.